The sequence of this T cell receptor beta chain was determined in a study of T cells in Graves' hyperthyroidism and ophthalmopathy. With 1 base clipped from V and 7 bases from J, the junction kept 7 bases outside the gene matches. Germline V gene lookup returns CDR1 LNHDA and CDR2 SQIVND (reference sequence). This CDR3 comprises 14 residues. Authors of the study amplified TCR beta CDR3 regions from RNA transcripts. During a first-round RT-PCR of the TCR CDR3, the HTBI primer set was used. TCRdb re-derived calls from the multiplex PCR reads in MiXCR, one entry per CDR3 protein. The sample holds 150,000 to 200,000 distinct CDR3 sequences, around 8.9% seen once. In this sample, this clonotype turned up many times.

J is TRBJ2-7 and V is TRBV19, with 7 bases that match TRBD1. Sequenced sample: blood. The TCR sequence derives from a woman younger than 30 with Graves' hyperthyroidism that later progressed to Graves' ophthalmopathy. CDR3 nucleotides: TGTGCCAGTAGTATAGCGGGTACAGGGGCTGAGCAGTACTTC. Its protein product is CASSIAGTGAEQYF.